One sample yielded the 14 T cell receptor beta chains listed below, sequenced in a study of T cells in Graves' hyperthyroidism and ophthalmopathy (dated by TCRdb to between 2017 and 2020). Library construction relied on multiplex PCR. This sample was sequenced with an Illumina HiSeq 2000. TCR beta CDR3 regions were amplified from RNA transcripts. A first-round RT-PCR of the TCR CDR3 used the HTBI primer set with the Qiagen OneStep RT-PCR kit. The public reads were reprocessed in TCRdb via fastp at Q25 and MiXCR, keeping in-frame beta chains. Every CDR3 protein is listed once, alongside the most common genes and DNA of its rows. This sample comprises hundreds of thousands of distinct CDR3 sequences, 14% to 15% of them detected only once. The leading ten clones occupy approximately 29% of the sample. The sample consisted of blood. These receptors all stem from a woman aged 30 to 39 with Graves' hyperthyroidism.

This clonotype was seen a few times. V usage is TRBV10-1 and J usage is TRBJ2-5, with 9 bases fitting TRBD1. The CDR3 has 14 residues. Germline values: CDR1 WNHNN, CDR2 SYGVQD (reference sequence). V shed 3 bases and J 5 bases; nucleotides not matched to a gene: 4. In DNA form, the CDR3 reads TGCGCCAGCAGTGACCGCGGACAGGGGGAGACCCAGTACTTC. It codes for CASSDRGQGETQYF.

This sequence joins TRBV7-9 and TRBJ1-1; unclear D gene. V lost 3 bases and J 4 bases, leaving 6 bases between the germline ends. The CDR3 is made up of 12 amino acids. Germline V gene sequence: CDR1 SEHNR, CDR2 FQNEAQ (reference sequence). The CDR3 is CASSFLLTEAFF. The CDR3 bases are TGTGCCAGCAGCTTTCTCCTCACTGAAGCTTTCTTT.

V is TRBV3-1 and J is TRBJ2-1; 7 bases map to TRBD2. The CDR3 consists of 12 residues. Per the germline V gene, CDR1 is LGHDT and CDR2 is YNNKEL (reference sequence). The ends lost 5 bases at V and 9 bases at J; junction bases unmatched: 4. The CDR3 nucleotides are TGTGCCAGCAGCTCCCCGGGAGGTGAGCAGTTCTTC. Protein product: CASSSPGGEQFF.

This clonotype showed up many times. V gene TRBV6-1 combines with J gene TRBJ2-7; the D is unclear. Trimming removed 10 bases at V and 5 bases at J, with 15 bases between. The CDR3 extends over 12 amino acids. Germline values: CDR1 MNHNS, CDR2 SASEGT. The CDR3 region is CATQTRPDEQYF. CDR3 nucleotide sequence: TGTGCCACCCAGACTCGCCCTGACGAGCAGTACTTC.

This clonotype was recorded many times. The chain is built from TRBV6-2 or TRBV6-3 and TRBJ2-1; 14 bases are a match to TRBD2. Germline V gene lookup returns CDR1 MNHEY and CDR2 SVGEGT. The CDR3 has 15 amino acids. V shed 2 bases, J shed 6 bases, and the junction held 0 bases outside the gene matches. Here the CDR3 DNA reads TGTGCCAGCAGTTACGGGACTAGCGGGGGCAATGAGCAGTTCTTC. This encodes CASSYGTSGGNEQFF.

The CDR3 DNA sequence: TGTGCCACCAGTGGAGGGGCTGGAAACACCATATATTTT. Its protein is CATSGGAGNTIYF. V usage is TRBV24-1 and J usage is TRBJ1-3; maybe TRBD1 (5 bases). V was shortened by 5 bases and J by 2 bases, with 6 bases between the two germline ends. The CDR3 has 13 residues. Germline-derived CDR1 and CDR2 are KGHDR and SFDVKD.

V is TRBV6-2 or TRBV6-3 and J is TRBJ2-6; 8 bases match TRBD2. CDR1 is MNHEY and CDR2 is SVGEGT in the germline V gene. This CDR3 has 15 amino acids. Losses at the gene ends were 10 bases for V and 4 bases for J; bases not matched to a gene: 9. DNA of the CDR3: TGTGCCACCGGGGGGGGTTCGGGAGGGGCCAACGTCCTGACTTTC. This sequence encodes CATGGGSGGANVLTF.

This clonotype has ten or more counts. J is TRBJ2-1 and V is TRBV7-3; 10 bases fit TRBD2. In germline, CDR1 is SGHTA, CDR2 FQGTGA. This CDR3 has 15 residues. Trimming removed 2 bases from V and 4 bases from J; junction bases left unmatched: 2. The CDR3 spells CASSLGLAVYNEQFF. The CDR3 nucleotides are TGTGCCAGCAGCTTAGGACTAGCGGTTTACAATGAGCAGTTCTTC.

This clonotype occurred a few times. The chain uses TRBV7-9 and TRBJ2-1, with TRBD2 as a possible D gene (6 bases). V was trimmed by 8 bases and J by 2 bases, leaving 16 bases between them. Germline V gives CDR1 SEHNR, CDR2 FQNEAQ (reference sequence). This CDR3 has 15 residues. The CDR3 nucleotides are TGTGCCAGCTCGGGCGGGACCAACCCCTACAATGAGCAGTTCTTC. Its protein is CASSGGTNPYNEQFF. Full variable domain (rest looked up from reference TRBV7-9 and TRBJ2-1): DTGVSQNPRHKITKRGQNVTFRCDPISEHNRLYWYRQTLGQGPEFLTYFQNEAQLEKSRLLSDRFSAERPKGSFSTLEIQRTEQGDSAMYLCASSGGTNPYNEQFFGPGTRLTVL.

CDR3 nucleotides: TGTGCCATCAGTGAGTCGGACAGGGTTAGGACTCAGCCCCAGCATTTT. Protein sequence: CAISESDRVRTQPQHF. This rearrangement joins TRBV10-3 to TRBJ1-5, with TRBD1 identical over 8 bases. In germline, CDR1 is ENHRY, CDR2 SYGVKD. V was pared by 0 bases and J by 6 bases, with 7 bases of the junction left unmatched. This CDR3 contains 16 residues.

This clonotype was detected many times. CDR3 DNA sequence: TGCAGTGCTACCCCACGGGAAGGGAAATCCGTCCGCAATCAGCCCCAGCATTTT. It encodes CSATPREGKSVRNQPQHF. The J gene is TRBJ1-5, the V gene TRBV20-1; no reliable D call. This CDR3 is built from 18 residues. Trimming cost V 4 bases and J 2 bases, with 24 bases left between them. Looked up from germline, CDR1 is DFQATT and CDR2 is SNEGSKA (reference sequence).

Ten or more counts support this clonotype. The genes are TRBV5-1 and TRBJ2-1; D is tentatively TRBD1 or TRBD2 (5 bases each). V dropped 5 bases and J dropped 8 bases, with 20 bases sitting between them. Germline assignment: CDR1 SGHRS and CDR2 YFSETQ. The CDR3 has 15 amino acids. CDR3 protein: CASSILGDGKHEQFF. The CDR3 DNA follows: TGCGCCAGCAGTATCTTGGGGGACGGCAAGCATGAGCAGTTCTTC.

This clonotype occurred a few times. The J gene is TRBJ2-1, the V gene TRBV7-6; 10 bases map to TRBD2. V shed 1 base and J 5 bases; nucleotides not matched to a gene: 2. The CDR3 is 15 amino acids. Germline V gene sequence: CDR1 SGHVS, CDR2 FNYEAQ. CDR3 DNA: TGTGCCAGCAGCTTAGTCACTAGCGGGAACAATGAGCAGTTCTTC. It specifies CASSLVTSGNNEQFF.

This clonotype was recorded many times. The genes are TRBV2 and TRBJ2-5; D gene unclear. V lost 5 bases and J lost 3, with 7 bases in between. CDR1 and CDR2 (germline): SNHLY, FYNNEI. This CDR3 contains 12 residues. CDR3 in amino acids: CASSHREETQYF. The CDR3 bases are TGTGCCAGCAGTCACAGAGAAGAGACCCAGTACTTC.